These 3 T cell receptor beta chains were sequenced from one sample in a study of T cells after somatic rescue of genetic block. Profiling relied on immunoSEQ multiplex PCR, and the TCRdb table lists in-frame clones only, not all of them. Of tens of thousands of clones in the sample, 80% to 90% were seen once. Sequenced: peripheral blood mononuclear cells (PBMCs). These receptors came from a woman between 18 and 30 years old.

This rearrangement joins TRBV11-2 to TRBJ1-4; D remains unclear. Trimming removed 2 bases from V and 5 bases from J, with 12 bases in between. The CDR3 totals 15 residues. Germline V gene data show CDR1 as SGHAT and CDR2 as FQNNGV. The chain's CDR3 is CASSLIGSSNEKLFF. CDR3 nucleotide sequence: TGTGCCAGCAGCTTAATAGGATCATCCAATGAAAAACTGTTTTTT.

This clone was seen only a few times. J is TRBJ1-1 and V is TRBV2, with a tentative D call TRBD1 (5 bases). The CDR3 consists of 12 residues. V was trimmed by 10 bases and J by 3 bases, leaving 12 bases between them. The germline V gene encodes CDR1 SNHLY and CDR2 FYNNEI. In DNA form, the CDR3 reads TGTGCCACCCCGGGGCCGTACACTGAAGCTTTCTTT. The encoded protein is CATPGPYTEAFF.

The gene calls are TRBV11-2 and TRBJ2-7; D gene uncertain. Germline loops: CDR1 SGHAT, CDR2 FQNNGV. Trimming shortened V by 1 base and J by 6 bases, and 7 bases separated the two germline ends. The CDR3 extends over 12 amino acids. CDR3 region: CASSLGLFEQYF. In nucleotides, the CDR3 is TGTGCCAGCAGCTTAGGGCTGTTCGAGCAGTACTTC.